The 24 T cell receptor beta chains reported below all come from one sample, sequenced in a study of technical replicates of blood from a few donors. The protocol was immunoSEQ multiplex PCR, while the TCRdb copy is restricted to in-frame clones and leaves out a portion. This sample yields 55,000 to 65,000 clones, of which approximately 97% are seen a single time; 0.15% to 0.25% belongs to the top ten. The material sequenced was T cells isolated from PBMCs. These receptors all come from a human donor in good health.

Only one count was recorded for this clone. The chain links TRBV9 to TRBJ2-1; D may be TRBD2 (5 bases). This CDR3 is 16 amino acids long. The V end lost 0 bases, the J end lost 5 bases, and 15 bases lay between the germline ends. Germline-derived CDR1 and CDR2 are SGDLS and YYNGEE. The CDR3 DNA reads TGTGCCAGCAGCGTAGACCGGGAAAGACCAAACAATGAGCAGTTCTTC. Protein: CASSVDRERPNNEQFF.

V is TRBV5-1 and J is TRBJ2-2; perhaps TRBD2 as D (5 bases). The CDR3 totals 19 residues. Germline V gene data show CDR1 as SGHRS and CDR2 as YFSETQ. Trimming shortened V by 6 bases and J by 0 bases, and 24 bases separated the two germline ends. CDR3 in DNA: TGCGCCAGCATAGAACCGACGGCGGGCCCCACTTCGAACACCGGGGAGCTGTTTTTT. The encoded protein is CASIEPTAGPTSNTGELFF.

The chain couples TRBV7-8 to TRBJ2-5; unclear D gene. Trimming took 0 bases from V and 2 from J, leaving 7 bases between them. Looked up from germline, CDR1 is SGHVS and CDR2 is FQNEAQ. The CDR3 is made up of 14 amino acids. The CDR3: CASSLATLQETQYF. CDR3 coding DNA: TGTGCCAGCAGCTTAGCGACTTTACAAGAGACCCAGTACTTC. Full variable domain (remainder filled in from reference TRBV7-8 and TRBJ2-5): GAGVSQSPRYKVAKRGQDVALRCDPISGHVSLFWYQQALGQGPEFLTYFQNEAQLDKSGLPSDRFFAERPEGSVSTLKIQRTQQEDSAVYLCASSLATLQETQYFGPGTRLLVL.

The V gene is TRBV11-2, the J gene TRBJ2-2, with 11 bases aligning to TRBD2. This CDR3 is 18 amino acids long. Germline trimming cut 5 bases from V and 3 bases from J; bases unmatched to any gene: 11. Germline V CDR1 and CDR2: SGHAT, FQNNGV. The CDR3: CASSGGVAGGRYTGELFF. In DNA, the CDR3 is TGTGCCAGCAGCGGCGGTGTAGCGGGAGGGCGGTACACCGGGGAGCTGTTTTTT.

The gene calls are TRBV14 and TRBJ2-7, with 7 bases that match TRBD1. V lost 4 bases, J lost 4 bases, and 13 bases stayed unmatched. There are 16 residues in the CDR3. Germline V gene data show CDR1 as SGHDN and CDR2 as FVKESK. Here the CDR3 reads CASSPDGKGALYEQYF. Written as DNA, the CDR3 is TGTGCCAGCAGCCCCGACGGTAAGGGGGCACTATACGAGCAGTACTTC.

V usage is TRBV7-9 and J usage is TRBJ1-2; D unclear. In germline, CDR1 is SEHNR, CDR2 FQNEAQ (reference sequence). Trimming pared 3 bases from V and 5 bases from J, leaving 19 bases between. The CDR3 has 16 residues. The CDR3 bases are TGTGCCAGCAGCTTGGCAGTGAATCCCGGCGGGTATGGCTACACCTTC. Protein product: CASSLAVNPGGYGYTF.

The chain joins TRBV4-1 to TRBJ1-1, with D maybe TRBD1 (6 bases). The germline CDR1 and CDR2 sequences are MGHRA and YSYEKL. The V gene lost 0 bases and the J gene lost 4 bases, with 12 bases spanning the gap. This CDR3 is built from 15 residues. Here the CDR3 reads CASSQDVGASTEAFF. The DNA of the CDR3 is TGCGCCAGCAGCCAAGATGTGGGGGCGAGCACTGAAGCTTTCTTT.

The gene calls are TRBV5-6 and TRBJ1-2; the D gene is possibly TRBD1 (5 bases). The germline V gene encodes CDR1 SGHDT and CDR2 YYEEEE. Trimming took off 4 bases at V and 0 bases at J, with 16 bases between the two ends. The CDR3 loop spans 16 amino acids. The DNA of the CDR3 is TGTGCCAGCAGCCCTCCTACCCAACAGGCTAACTATGGCTACACCTTC. Residues: CASSPPTQQANYGYTF. Supplemented by reference TRBV5-6 and TRBJ1-2, the full variable domain reads DAGVTQSPTHLIKTRGQQVTLRCSPKSGHDTVSWYQQALGQGPQFIFQYYEEEERQRGNFPDRFSGHQFPNYSSELNVNALLLGDSALYLCASSPPTQQANYGYTFGSGTRLTVV.

The V and J genes are TRBV10-2 and TRBJ1-5; D gene ambiguous. Germline V gene lookup returns CDR1 WSHSY and CDR2 SAAADI. The CDR3 runs 14 residues. V lost 2 bases and J 4 bases, leaving 9 bases between the germline ends. CDR3 coding DNA: TGCGCCAGCAGTGAGCTAGAGTATAATCAGCCCCAGCATTTT. Translated: CASSELEYNQPQHF.

V and J are TRBV18 and TRBJ2-1, with D maybe TRBD2 (5 bases). This CDR3 comprises 14 residues. Trimming removed 3 bases from V and 7 bases from J, with 13 bases in between. The germline CDR1 and CDR2 sequences are KGHSH and LQKENI. This CDR3 is CASSPLTRDNEQFF. CDR3 in DNA: TGTGCCAGCTCACCCCTCACTAGAGATAATGAGCAGTTCTTC. The whole variable domain, filled in from reference TRBV18 and TRBJ2-1, reads NAGVMQNPRHLVRRRGQEARLRCSPMKGHSHVYWYRQLPEEGLKFMVYLQKENIIDESGMPKERFSAEFPKEGPSILRIQQVVRGDSAAYFCASSPLTRDNEQFFGPGTRLTVL.

The J gene is TRBJ2-1, the V gene TRBV10-3; the match to TRBD2 covers 10 bases. The germline CDR1 and CDR2 sequences are ENHRY and SYGVKD. The CDR3 extends over 14 amino acids. Unmatched junction bases numbered 3, after V lost 9 bases and J lost 1 base. This CDR3 is CAMTSGPSYNEQFF. Written as DNA, the CDR3 is TGTGCCATGACTAGCGGGCCTTCCTACAATGAGCAGTTCTTC.

This chain joins TRBV11-2 and TRBJ1-1, with D possibly being TRBD1 (5 bases). CDR3 length: 11 amino acids. V was clipped by 6 bases and J by 5 bases, with 7 bases between them. The germline V gene has CDR1 SGHAT and CDR2 FQNNGV. The CDR3 DNA is TGTGCCAGCAGTCGGGGGACTGAAGCTTTCTTT. Its protein is CASSRGTEAFF.

The V gene is TRBV19, the J gene TRBJ2-2, with D uncertain. Germline values: CDR1 LNHDA, CDR2 SQIVND (reference sequence). This CDR3 spans 14 amino acids. V gave up 9 bases and J gave up 3 bases, with 14 bases separating them. CDR3 sequence: CASSPGTDTGELFF. In nucleotides, the CDR3 is TGTGCCAGCTCACCAGGTACGGACACCGGGGAGCTGTTTTTT.

The rearrangement joins TRBV6-1 to TRBJ2-1; 8 bases agree with TRBD1. This CDR3 contains 15 residues. The germline gives CDR1 MNHNS, CDR2 SASEGT. V trimming: 2 bases; J trimming: 2 bases; junction bases outside the gene matches: 2. CDR3 region: CASSERQGPYNEQFF. In DNA form, the CDR3 reads TGTGCCAGCAGTGAAAGACAGGGGCCCTACAATGAGCAGTTCTTC.

The chain links TRBV6-4 to TRBJ1-5, with TRBD1 identical over 9 bases. There are 18 residues in the CDR3. J gave up 5 bases and V 2 bases, and 13 bases lay outside the gene matches. Germline V lookup: CDR1 MRHNA, CDR2 SNTAGT. The DNA of the CDR3 is TGTGCCAGCAGTGACAAAGGTTGGTTGGACAGGGGCGATCAGCCCCAGCATTTT. As protein: CASSDKGWLDRGDQPQHF.

About this clone: The junction differs from germline at one of its ends, possibly a read error. The genes are TRBV19 and TRBJ1-2; 7 nucleotides line up with TRBD1. CDR3 length: 13 residues. Germline CDR1 is LNHDA and CDR2 is SQIVND (reference sequence). CDR3 protein: CASQRTGGYGRAF. The CDR3 coding sequence is TGTGCCAGTCAAAGGACAGGAGGTTATGGCAGAGCCTTC.

The rearrangement joins TRBV2 to TRBJ2-2, with 8 bases that match TRBD1. V lost 5 bases to trimming and J lost 4 bases; unmatched junction nucleotides: 6. Germline loops: CDR1 SNHLY, CDR2 FYNNEI. CDR3 size: 15 residues. The CDR3 bases are TGTGCCAGCAGTCGGACAGGGTTCGGCACCGGGGAGCTGTTTTTT. Translated, it gives CASSRTGFGTGELFF.

The chain uses TRBV4-2 and TRBJ2-7; weak D call: TRBD1 (5 bases). The CDR3 totals 16 residues. Trimming cost V 1 base and J 0 bases, with 13 bases left between them. The germline V gene has CDR1 LGHNA and CDR2 YNFKEQ. The CDR3 spells CASSQARGPPSYEQYF. DNA of the CDR3: TGTGCCAGCAGCCAAGCAAGGGGCCCTCCCTCCTACGAGCAGTACTTC.

This chain uses TRBV5-4 with TRBJ2-1, with TRBD2 matching over 7 bases. Germline CDR1 reads SGHNT; CDR2 reads YYREEE (reference sequence). With 0 bases clipped from V and 10 bases from J, the junction kept 4 bases outside the gene matches. The length of the CDR3 is 13 residues. CDR3 DNA: TGTGCCAGCAGCTTGGCCTCCGGGGGGGAGCAGTTCTTC. Translation gives CASSLASGGEQFF.

The chain recombines TRBV7-6 with TRBJ2-1, with TRBD2 identical over 8 bases. CDR1 and CDR2 from the germline V gene are SGHVS and FNYEAQ. The V segment lost 0 bases and the J segment 0 bases; nucleotides outside the gene matches: 7. The CDR3 is made up of 18 amino acids. The CDR3 coding sequence is TGTGCCAGCAGCTTAGCGGCGGGGGGCCCCTACTCCTACAATGAGCAGTTCTTC. It specifies CASSLAAGGPYSYNEQFF. Combining the CDR3 with reference TRBV7-6 and TRBJ2-1 gives the whole variable domain GAGVSQSPRYKVTKRGQDVALRCDPISGHVSLYWYRQALGQGPEFLTYFNYEAQQDKSGLPNDRFSAERPEGSISTLTIQRTEQRDSAMYRCASSLAAGGPYSYNEQFFGPGTRLTVL.

V is TRBV5-8 and J is TRBJ1-2; D call uncertain. Germline loops: CDR1 SGHTS, CDR2 YDEGEE. The ends were cut back, 5 bases at V and 5 bases at J, with 13 bases in the middle. This CDR3 has 13 residues. The chain's CDR3 is CASRTIYRYGYTF. CDR3 DNA: TGTGCCAGCAGGACAATTTACAGATATGGCTACACCTTC. The variable domain in full, with the rest retrieved from reference TRBV5-8 and TRBJ1-2, is EAGVTQSPTHLIKTRGQQATLRCSPISGHTSVYWYQQALGLGLQFLLWYDEGEERNRGNFPPRFSGRQFPNYSSELNVNALELEDSALYLCASRTIYRYGYTFGSGTRLTVV.

The chain combines TRBV19 with TRBJ2-2, with 9 bases fitting TRBD2. The germline CDR1 and CDR2 sequences are LNHDA and SQIVND (reference sequence). J lost 4 bases, V lost 4 bases, and 4 bases had no gene match. The CDR3 is made up of 15 amino acids. Here the CDR3 reads CASSTLAGATGELFF. CDR3 DNA sequence: TGTGCCAGTAGTACCTTAGCGGGAGCCACCGGGGAGCTGTTTTTT.

The chain uses TRBV7-9 and TRBJ2-5; the D gene is possibly TRBD1 (5 bases). Looked up from germline, CDR1 is SEHNR and CDR2 is FQNEAQ (reference sequence). Trimming removed 10 bases at V and 0 bases at J, with 12 bases between. This CDR3 region has 13 residues. Written as DNA, the CDR3 is TGTGCCACCTTACAGGAGAACCAAGAGACCCAGTACTTC. It yields the protein CATLQENQETQYF.

The rearrangement joins TRBV11-2 to TRBJ2-3; 10 bases are a match to TRBD2. Unmatched junction bases numbered 6, after V lost 1 base and J lost 14 bases. The CDR3 runs to 13 residues. Germline lookup yields CDR1 SGHAT and CDR2 FQNNGV. The CDR3 coding sequence is TGTGCCAGCAGCTTAGGATCAGCGGGAGGGTTGTATTTT. Encoded protein: CASSLGSAGGLYF.